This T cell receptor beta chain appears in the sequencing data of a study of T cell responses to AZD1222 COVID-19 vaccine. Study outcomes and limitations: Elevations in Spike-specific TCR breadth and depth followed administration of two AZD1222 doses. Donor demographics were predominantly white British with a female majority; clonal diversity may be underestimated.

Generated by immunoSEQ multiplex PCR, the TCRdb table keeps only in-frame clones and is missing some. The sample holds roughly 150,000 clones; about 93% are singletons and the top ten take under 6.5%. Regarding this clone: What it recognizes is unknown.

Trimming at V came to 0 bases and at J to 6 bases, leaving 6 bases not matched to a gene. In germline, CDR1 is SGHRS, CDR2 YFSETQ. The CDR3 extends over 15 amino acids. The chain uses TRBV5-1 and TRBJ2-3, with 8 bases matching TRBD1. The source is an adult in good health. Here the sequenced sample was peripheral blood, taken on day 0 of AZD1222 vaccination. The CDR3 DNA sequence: TGCGCCAGCAGCTTGGTACAGGGGGTTATGGATACGCAGTATTTT. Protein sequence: CASSLVQGVMDTQYF.